One T cell receptor (beta chain) is described in this entry. Its antigen is currently unknown. V lost 6 bases and J lost 0; bases outside the gene matches: 7. Germline-derived CDR1 and CDR2 are DFQATT and SNEGSKA (reference sequence). The CDR3 runs 15 residues. The data are from a study of blood T cells in healthy people across ages. Study-level points and caveats: Fewer expanded clones and more diversity marked long-lived versus aged donors.

Primers used in a second PCR of about 6 to 12 cycles were a sample-barcoded 5' primer and a J-beta primer mix. TCRdb reanalysed the 5' RACE reads using MiXCR and keeps one entry per CDR3 protein. Among 550,000 to 700,000 distinct CDR3 sequences listed, 25% to 30% were seen once. This chain joins TRBV20-1 and TRBJ2-2, with 7 bases that match TRBD2. Source material: blood. This clonotype was sampled from a woman in her 70s in good health. The chain's CDR3 is CSAAIAGTNTGELFF. CDR3 nucleotides: TGCAGTGCGGCTATAGCGGGTACGAACACCGGGGAGCTGTTTTTT.